This TCR beta chain stems from a study of blood T cell repertoires in COVID-19. Study overall: Acute-phase and convalescent COVID-19 samples originated in the United States, Italy and Spain.

Per the original data handling: Cell counts per sample came from amplifying reference gene primers. Sequencing used immunoSEQ multiplex PCR; TCRdb keeps in-frame clones, though not all of them. V and J calls and clone size follow that table, whereas D and trimming were derived from the DNA. The sample lists over 200,000 clones; approximately 88% were seen once. Enrolled through a virtual design, the participants were between roughly 18 and 90 years of age and came from about two dozen US areas. Clinical history as reported by participants underpinned cohort assignment. V lost 4 bases to trimming and J lost 4 bases; unmatched junction nucleotides: 5. This CDR3 spans 14 amino acids. CDR1 is SGHRS and CDR2 is YFSETQ in the germline V gene.

Sequencing was carried out using PBMCs or T cells enriched from blood (not recorded which). The chain combines TRBV5-1 with TRBJ1-1; 9 nucleotides align to TRBD1. This clonotype was obtained from a woman between 25 and 40 years old who had been exposed to COVID-19. CDR3 protein: CASSGGQGSTEAFF. CDR3 nucleotides: TGCGCCAGCAGCGGGGGACAGGGCAGCACTGAAGCTTTCTTT.